This T cell receptor beta chain was sequenced during a study of blood T cell repertoires in COVID-19. Trimming removed 6 bases from V and 3 bases from J, with 19 bases in between. CDR1 is MNHEY and CDR2 is SMNVEV in the germline V gene (reference sequence). The CDR3 is 16 amino acids. Profiled with immunoSEQ multiplex PCR; TCRdb holds only in-frame clones, not every one. The top ten hold about 5.3% of the sample, which has 160,000 or so clones, roughly 80% seen once. The clonotype was recovered from a woman in her 40s with acute COVID-19. The sample consisted of PBMCs or T cells enriched from blood (not recorded which). The chain links TRBV27 to TRBJ2-3; D might be TRBD2 (7 bases). The CDR3 DNA follows: TGTGCCAGCAGACCCTTCGGAGGGGGGGCTACAGATACGCAGTATTTT. It translates to CASRPFGGGATDTQYF.